A single sample is the source of the 27 T cell receptor beta chains below, sequenced in a study of blood T cells in healthy people across ages. For the second PCR, which ran for about 7 to 11 cycles, a sample-barcoded 5' primer and a J-beta primer mix were used. TCRdb re-analysed the 5' RACE reads in MiXCR, keeping a single row per CDR3 protein. The sample includes nearly 800,000 distinct CDR3 sequences, roughly three fifths of them seen just once. Sequencing was done on a sample of blood. The receptors were gathered from a middle-aged man in good health.

This chain uses TRBV15 with TRBJ1-4; no firm D call. Per the germline V gene, CDR1 is LNHNV and CDR2 is YYDKDF (reference sequence). V shed 7 bases and J shed 1 base, with 10 bases lying between them. This CDR3 has 14 residues. The CDR3 nucleotides read TGTGCCACCAATCGACGGATAACTAATGAAAAACTGTTTTTT. Residues: CATNRRITNEKLFF.

In its sample, this clonotype was seen a few times. The rearrangement joins TRBV5-5 to TRBJ2-1; TRBD2 matches at 7 bases. V lost 0 bases, J lost 8 bases, and 11 bases stayed unmatched. Germline-derived CDR1 and CDR2 are SGHKS and YYEKEE (reference sequence). This CDR3 contains 16 residues. For the CDR3, the DNA is TGTGCCAGCAGCTTGGCCGGGGGAGGGACCAAGGATGAGCAGTTCTTC. Encoded protein: CASSLAGGGTKDEQFF.

The chain joins TRBV7-3 to TRBJ1-5, with D hard to call. Trimming pared 5 bases from V and 4 bases from J, leaving 6 bases between. The germline V gene has CDR1 SGHTA and CDR2 FQGTGA. This CDR3 has 12 residues. The CDR3 DNA reads as TGTGCCAGCAGCGAACCTAATCAGCCCCAGCATTTT. Translation: CASSEPNQPQHF. Drawing the rest from reference TRBV7-3 and TRBJ1-5, the complete variable domain is GAGVSQTPSNKVTEKGKYVELRCDPISGHTALYWYRQSLGQGPEFLIYFQGTGAADDSGLPNDRFFAVRPEGSVSTLKIQRTERGDSAVYLCASSEPNQPQHFGDGTRLSIL.

This clonotype was seen a few times. This chain links TRBV10-3 with TRBJ2-2, with 14 positions matching TRBD2. The CDR3 is 20 amino acids. The germline gives CDR1 ENHRY, CDR2 SYGVKD. Unmatched junction bases numbered 9, after V lost 2 bases and J lost 1 base. CDR3 DNA sequence: TGTGCCATCAGTGAGCCCCTGGGACTAGCGGGGGAGCAGAACACCGGGGAGCTGTTTTTT. Amino acids: CAISEPLGLAGEQNTGELFF.

This clonotype showed up just a few times. The chain has TRBV6-1 and TRBJ2-5; 8 nucleotides agree with TRBD2. V dropped 5 bases and J dropped 5; count of bases not matched to a gene: 16. Germline V gene sequence: CDR1 MNHNS, CDR2 SASEGT. This CDR3 spans 17 amino acids. The CDR3 region is CASSRIAGSRSVETQYF. Here the CDR3 DNA reads TGTGCCAGCAGTAGAATAGCGGGATCTAGGTCGGTGGAGACCCAGTACTTC.

This rearrangement joins TRBV4-3 to TRBJ2-1; weak D call: TRBD2 (6 bases). V was clipped by 2 bases and J by 6 bases, with 14 bases between them. Germline-derived CDR1 and CDR2 are LGHNA and YSLEER. This CDR3 has 15 amino acids. The DNA for the CDR3 is TGCGCCAGCAGCCAAATCTCGGGAGCCCCCAATGAGCAGTTCTTC. This gives the protein CASSQISGAPNEQFF.

The rearrangement joins TRBV20-1 to TRBJ1-2, with unresolved D. The V end was cut by 0 bases, the J end by 4 bases, with 12 bases between. This CDR3 contains 14 residues. The germline CDR1 and CDR2 sequences are DFQATT and SNEGSKA (reference sequence). In DNA form, the CDR3 reads TGCAGTGCTAGAGATGACCGGCGGACCTATGGCTACACCTTC. Protein: CSARDDRRTYGYTF.

The rearrangement uses TRBV7-9 and TRBJ1-4; D remains ambiguous. In germline, CDR1 is SEHNR, CDR2 FQNEAQ (reference sequence). The CDR3 is 11 amino acids. V was cut by 6 bases and J by 11 bases, with 10 bases left in between. The CDR3 DNA sequence: TGTGCCAGCAGTACGGGGTGGAAACTGTTTTTT. This gives the protein CASSTGWKLFF.

The sample holds a few counts of this clonotype. This rearrangement joins TRBV6-5 to TRBJ2-1; D is perhaps TRBD1 (6 bases). Germline CDR1 is MNHEY and CDR2 is SVGAGI. Trimming cost V 9 bases and J 5 bases, with 14 bases left between them. CDR3 length: 13 amino acids. CDR3: CASTGLIHNEQFF. For the CDR3, the DNA is TGTGCCAGTACAGGGTTAATCCACAATGAGCAGTTCTTC.

This clonotype was observed once. The DNA for the CDR3 is TGTGCCAGCAGCCGGCGGGGGGGAGCCTACAATGAGCAGTTCTTC. Its protein is CASSRRGGAYNEQFF. V gene TRBV7-2 combines with J gene TRBJ2-1; 9 nucleotides line up with TRBD2. The CDR3 is 15 amino acids. The junction had 4 bases not matched to a gene; V was cut back by 5 bases and J by 2 bases. CDR1 SGHTA and CDR2 FQGNSA come from the germline V gene.

This sequence joins TRBV4-2 and TRBJ2-7; D may be TRBD2 (5 bases). The CDR3 consists of 18 residues. The V end was cut by 2 bases, the J end by 1 base, with 21 bases between. Germline values: CDR1 LGHNA, CDR2 YNFKEQ. CDR3 DNA: TGTGCCAGCAGCCAACAAGCGCCAGCGGAGGTGTCGTCCTACGAGCAGTACTTC. The encoded protein is CASSQQAPAEVSSYEQYF.

Here the CDR3 DNA reads TGCGCCAGCAGCTTTAGTCAGGGCCCATCCTACGAGCAGTACTTC. Translated: CASSFSQGPSYEQYF. The genes are TRBV5-1 and TRBJ2-7; possibly TRBD1 for D (5 bases). The CDR3 runs to 15 residues. CDR1 and CDR2 (germline): SGHRS, YFSETQ. The V end lost 2 bases, the J end lost 1 base, and 13 bases lay between the germline ends.

The gene calls are TRBV11-2 and TRBJ2-3, with D unclear. The CDR3 covers 16 residues. Germline V lookup: CDR1 SGHAT, CDR2 FQNNGV. V lost 1 base and J 4 bases, leaving 15 bases between the germline ends. The CDR3 is CASSLGLRLAADTQYF. Written as DNA, the CDR3 is TGTGCCAGCAGCTTAGGGTTGCGACTCGCGGCAGATACGCAGTATTTT.

This clonotype came up many times. The chain recombines TRBV7-9 with TRBJ2-3, with D uncertain. Germline V gives CDR1 SEHNR, CDR2 FQNEAQ (reference sequence). The CDR3 is made up of 13 amino acids. The V and J ends lost 4 bases and 3 bases respectively, with 8 bases between them. The CDR3 DNA follows: TGTGCCAGCAGCTCTCTCCAAACAGATACGCAGTATTTT. Its translation is CASSSLQTDTQYF. The full variable domain, rest sourced from reference TRBV7-9 and TRBJ2-3, is DTGVSQNPRHKITKRGQNVTFRCDPISEHNRLYWYRQTLGQGPEFLTYFQNEAQLEKSRLLSDRFSAERPKGSFSTLEIQRTEQGDSAMYLCASSSLQTDTQYFGPGTRLTVL.

The V gene is TRBV5-1, the J gene TRBJ2-5; TRBD1 might be the D (6 bases). V was shortened by 0 bases and J by 3 bases, with 9 bases between the two germline ends. Germline V CDR1 and CDR2: SGHRS, YFSETQ. There are 14 residues in the CDR3. CDR3 sequence reads: CASSLARTEETQYF. DNA for the CDR3: TGCGCCAGCAGCTTGGCGCGGACAGAAGAGACCCAGTACTTC.

The DNA for the CDR3 is TGTGCCAGCAGCCAAGAGGTTCGCCTAGCGGGAGATGAGCAGTTCTTC. This gives the protein CASSQEVRLAGDEQFF. The rearrangement links TRBV4-2 to TRBJ2-1; 10 positions match TRBD2. This CDR3 contains 16 residues. The V gene end was trimmed by 0 bases and the J gene end by 8 bases; junction bases not matched to a gene: 7. The V gene's germline CDR1 is LGHNA and CDR2 YNFKEQ.

The rearrangement joins TRBV12-3 or TRBV12-4 to TRBJ2-7, with D perhaps TRBD2 (5 bases). The V end was cut by 3 bases, the J end by 0 bases, with 9 bases between. This CDR3 has 14 residues. DNA of the CDR3: TGTGCCAGCAGTTTTATGAGGGCCTCCTACGAGCAGTACTTC. Translation gives CASSFMRASYEQYF.

The chain combines TRBV9 with TRBJ2-7, with 15 bases aligning to TRBD2. This CDR3 comprises 20 residues. Trimming took 0 bases from V and 2 from J; bases not matched to a gene: 12. Germline V gives CDR1 SGDLS, CDR2 YYNGEE. The CDR3 bases are TGTGCCAGCAGCGTAGGGCCTGGGACTAGCGGGAGGTCTGGAACCTACGAGCAGTACTTC. Encoded protein: CASSVGPGTSGRSGTYEQYF.

The sample holds a few counts of this clonotype. The chain has TRBV12-3 or TRBV12-4 and TRBJ2-5; D is undetermined. The V and J ends lost 5 bases and 5 bases respectively, with 15 bases between them. The CDR3 length is 14 residues. The DNA for the CDR3 is TGTGCCAGCAGTGTAATTCGGTTAAAGGAGACCCAGTACTTC. Translating it yields CASSVIRLKETQYF.

This clonotype was seen only once. The rearrangement links TRBV6-6 to TRBJ2-5, with 10 bases matching TRBD1. The CDR3 is 17 amino acids. With V trimmed by 6 bases and J by 1 base, 11 bases remained unmatched. Germline lookup yields CDR1 MNHNY and CDR2 SVGAGI (reference sequence). In DNA form, the CDR3 reads TGTGCCAGCAGCAATATGGGACAGGGGAGTTCCCAAGAGACCCAGTACTTC. This gives the protein CASSNMGQGSSQETQYF.

This clonotype was counted only a few times. The gene calls are TRBV29-1 and TRBJ2-3; D perhaps matches TRBD2 (5 bases). The CDR3 runs to 18 residues. Germline lookup yields CDR1 SQVTM and CDR2 ANQGSEA. Between the trimmed V and J ends, which lost 0 bases and 2 bases, there was a span of 21 bases. CDR3 region: CSVEDRRLTYSDTDTQYF. The CDR3 DNA follows: TGCAGCGTTGAAGATAGGCGACTAACTTATTCTGACACAGATACGCAGTATTTT.

This clonotype has more than one count but fewer than ten. This rearrangement joins TRBV27 to TRBJ2-7; 13 nucleotides agree with TRBD2. The J segment lost 7 bases and the V segment lost 4 bases, leaving 10 bases of the junction unmatched. Germline values: CDR1 MNHEY, CDR2 SMNVEV (reference sequence). CDR3 length: 16 amino acids. The DNA for the CDR3 is TGTGCCAGCAGTTCCGACGGACTAGCGGGAGTTTGGGAGCAGTACTTC. This sequence encodes CASSSDGLAGVWEQYF.

Concerning this clonotype itself: Compared with germline, one end of the junction differs, possibly owing to a read error. The V gene is TRBV25-1, the J gene TRBJ2-6; the D gene could be TRBD1 or TRBD2 (5 bases each). In germline, CDR1 is MGHDK, CDR2 SYGVNS. CDR3 length: 17 amino acids. For the CDR3, the DNA is TGTGTCAGCAGTGAACCAGGGACCTACTCTGGGGCCAACGTCCTGACTTTC. Translating it yields CVSSEPGTYSGANVLTF.

The chain has TRBV20-1 and TRBJ1-5, with D perhaps TRBD1 (5 bases). The CDR3 length is 16 residues. V was clipped by 2 bases and J by 7 bases, with 21 bases between them. CDR1 and CDR2 from the germline V gene are DFQATT and SNEGSKA (reference sequence). The CDR3: CSARPKVGEPRQPQHF. Written as DNA, the CDR3 is TGCAGTGCTAGACCAAAGGTGGGGGAACCAAGGCAGCCCCAGCATTTT.

The CDR3 is CASSLASPYGYTF. In DNA, the CDR3 is TGTGCCAGCAGTTTAGCCAGTCCCTATGGCTACACCTTC. The rearrangement joins TRBV28 to TRBJ1-2; no definite D call. Trimming pared 2 bases from V and 4 bases from J, leaving 8 bases between. Germline V gene lookup returns CDR1 MDHEN and CDR2 SYDVKM. CDR3 length equals 13 residues.

This clonotype was found many times. The CDR3 DNA follows: TGTGCCAGCAGCTTAAGTCTAAGTCCAGAGACCCAGTACTTC. It translates to CASSLSLSPETQYF. The genes are TRBV13 and TRBJ2-5, with D unresolved. Trimming removed 2 bases at V and 4 bases at J, with 11 bases between. The CDR3 contains 14 residues. Germline V gives CDR1 PRHDT, CDR2 FYEKMQ (reference sequence).

This rearrangement joins TRBV12-3 or TRBV12-4 to TRBJ1-2; D is uncertain. CDR3 size: 10 residues. V dropped 8 bases and J dropped 7 bases, with 8 bases sitting between them. The CDR3 sequence: CASAGGGYTF. Here the CDR3 DNA reads TGTGCCAGCGCGGGTGGTGGCTACACCTTC.